This is a list of T cell receptor beta chains from one sample in a study of T cell repertoires in cytomegalovirus infection. For these TCRs, the target antigens are not known. Each CDR3 protein is one row after TCRdb ran MiXCR on the reads. The top ten hold over 12% of the sample, which has about 920,000 distinct CDR3 sequences, 30% to 40% seen once. Sequenced here: cultured CD8+ T cells from PBMCs, sampled from culture after CMV antigen stimulation. The receptors come from a human donor in good health (CMV status not recorded). Some clones in this sample may be carry-over from other donors' samples. The conserved cysteine and the conserved F or W are not part of the CDR3 here. Each record gives: D gene, V gene, CDR3 protein. D genes are given only for firm matches.

d_call: -
v_call: TRBV3-1
cdr3_aa: ASSRFGHNEQF

d_call: -
v_call: TRBV6-4
cdr3_aa: ATGANTGELF

d_call: TRBD1
v_call: TRBV7-6
cdr3_aa: AGSSGTDQLNEQF

d_call: TRBD1
v_call: TRBV4-1
cdr3_aa: ASSQVIGQGIISGTGELF

d_call: TRBD2
v_call: TRBV27
cdr3_aa: ASSLHRGLAGKETQY

d_call: -
v_call: TRBV19
cdr3_aa: ASGYSDTQY

d_call: -
v_call: TRBV19
cdr3_aa: ASGLRFRGLTEAF

d_call: -
v_call: TRBV6-5
cdr3_aa: ASSTRGQPQH

d_call: -
v_call: TRBV19
cdr3_aa: ASSKEFTDTQY

d_call: -
v_call: TRBV27
cdr3_aa: ASTPGTGSGANVLT

d_call: TRBD1
v_call: TRBV5-4
cdr3_aa: ASSSSDRGPTEAF

d_call: -
v_call: TRBV11-2
cdr3_aa: ASSLGQGDQETQY

d_call: TRBD1
v_call: TRBV15
cdr3_aa: ATSRDKGAQTGELF

d_call: -
v_call: TRBV7-2
cdr3_aa: ASSLNRVLVGANVLT

d_call: -
v_call: TRBV12-3/TRBV12-4
cdr3_aa: ASSRGAGTEAF

d_call: -
v_call: TRBV4-1
cdr3_aa: ASSQVEDDGYT

d_call: -
v_call: TRBV6-2/TRBV6-3
cdr3_aa: ATLQGGSPLH

d_call: -
v_call: TRBV7-8
cdr3_aa: ASSLFTGELF

d_call: -
v_call: TRBV24-1
cdr3_aa: ATSDSADLRDTQY

d_call: TRBD1
v_call: TRBV12-5
cdr3_aa: ASGPTGVYEQY

d_call: TRBD1
v_call: TRBV4-1
cdr3_aa: ASSQSGQGSNQPQH

d_call: TRBD2
v_call: TRBV7-2
cdr3_aa: ASSFPPTSGAEDTQY

d_call: TRBD1
v_call: TRBV6-2/TRBV6-3
cdr3_aa: ASSFATGTDYGYT

d_call: -
v_call: TRBV3-1
cdr3_aa: ASSLSGDDYTDTQY